This T cell receptor beta chain was profiled in a study of cytomegalovirus exposure and HLA in healthy donors. Findings of the study overall: A prior analysis recorded that most TCR beta V segments were productive about 90% or about 30% of the time.

CDR3 length equals 15 residues. CDR1 is LNHNV, CDR2 YYDKDF, per germline (reference sequence). Trimming cost V 0 bases and J 14 bases, with 22 bases left between them. PCR used 60 Vbeta primers and 13 Jbeta primers. The protocol was immunoSEQ multiplex PCR, while the TCRdb copy is restricted to in-frame clones and leaves out a portion. This sample carries approximately 190,000 clones, with around 0.74% going to the ten biggest clones. Of note for this clone: Its antigen is not known.

The material sequenced was PBMCs. The receptor was derived from a boy between 10 and 17 years old in good health and CMV-seronegative. V and J are TRBV15 and TRBJ1-1, with a possible D match to TRBD1 (5 bases). The CDR3 loop is CATSREGFGGPGGFF. The CDR3 region has the DNA TGTGCCACCAGCAGAGAGGGATTTGGGGGACCGGGGGGGTTCTTT.